These 20 T cell receptor beta chains originate from one sample sequenced in a study of regulatory dendritic cells for organ transplantation. TCRdb's table, derived via immunoSEQ multiplex PCR, lists solely in-frame clones and lacks some. The sample gives fewer than 50,000 clones, about 93% of which show up once; over 0.095% is in the top ten. Sequencing input: naive CD8+ T cells from blood. The subset was: CD45RA+ naive T cells. All receptors derive from a human donor in good health.

The chain carries TRBV9 and TRBJ1-2; D possibly corresponds to TRBD1 (5 bases). The CDR3 runs 13 residues. Germline-derived CDR1 and CDR2 are SGDLS and YYNGEE. V was cut by 3 bases and J by 5 bases, with 11 bases left in between. The CDR3 region has the DNA TGTGCCAGCAGCGCCGGAGGGGCGTATGGCTACACCTTC. It yields the protein CASSAGGAYGYTF.

The CDR3 here is CASSRVTGAGEKLFF. CDR3 DNA: TGCGCCAGCAGCAGAGTAACAGGGGCTGGTGAAAAACTGTTTTTT. The genes are TRBV4-3 and TRBJ1-4; 7 bases line up with TRBD1. This CDR3 is built from 15 residues. Looked up from germline, CDR1 is LGHNA and CDR2 is YSLEER. V was clipped by 5 bases and J by 7 bases; unmatched bases: 10.

V is TRBV7-9 and J is TRBJ2-7; D is uncertain. V was pared by 4 bases and J by 4 bases, with 8 bases between. Germline values: CDR1 SEHNR, CDR2 FQNEAQ (reference sequence). The CDR3 is 12 amino acids. The CDR3 is CASSSTVYEQYF. CDR3 sequence (DNA): TGTGCCAGCAGCTCGACGGTTTACGAGCAGTACTTC.

The V and J genes are TRBV14 and TRBJ2-7; D is unresolved. Germline V lookup: CDR1 SGHDN, CDR2 FVKESK. Trimming took 1 base from V and 4 from J, leaving 14 bases between them. CDR3 length equals 15 residues. The CDR3: CASSQGDGLEYEQYF. Written as DNA, the CDR3 is TGTGCCAGCAGCCAAGGAGACGGGCTGGAGTACGAGCAGTACTTC.

This clone appeared a single time. V gene TRBV13 combines with J gene TRBJ2-7, with D possibly TRBD2 on 5 matching bases. The length of the CDR3 is 16 residues. Trimming removed 5 bases from V and 2 bases from J, with 19 bases in between. Germline V gives CDR1 PRHDT, CDR2 FYEKMQ (reference sequence). The CDR3 reads CASSPTLSRDPYEQYF. The CDR3 DNA reads TGTGCCAGCAGCCCTACCTTAAGCCGGGATCCCTACGAGCAGTACTTC.

The chain links TRBV27 to TRBJ2-7; 7 nucleotides line up with TRBD2. Trimming cost V 6 bases and J 2 bases; bases outside gene matches: 16. From germline, CDR1 is MNHEY and CDR2 SMNVEV (reference sequence). The CDR3 contains 17 residues. The CDR3 DNA follows: TGTGCCAGCAGCCCTTCTCCGGCCGGGGGGAGCCCCTACGAGCAGTACTTC. As protein: CASSPSPAGGSPYEQYF.

This sequence joins TRBV15 and TRBJ2-3; D might be TRBD2 (5 bases). Trimming took 5 bases from V and 3 from J, leaving 15 bases between them. The CDR3 contains 15 residues. Germline lookup yields CDR1 LNHNV and CDR2 YYDKDF (reference sequence). This chain's CDR3 is CATSVRPPGTDTQYF. CDR3 nucleotides: TGTGCCACCAGCGTGCGGCCTCCGGGAACAGATACGCAGTATTTT.

This chain connects TRBV6-5 to TRBJ1-2; 7 bases match TRBD1. Per the germline V gene, CDR1 is MNHEY and CDR2 is SVGAGI. CDR3 length equals 15 residues. V lost 0 bases, J lost 4 bases, and 5 bases stayed unmatched. The CDR3 spells CASSYSEGAGYGYTF. CDR3 sequence (DNA): TGTGCCAGCAGTTACTCGGAGGGGGCAGGCTATGGCTACACCTTC.

The CDR3 sequence: CSVGSAGGDTEAFF. The CDR3 DNA reads TGCAGCGTTGGCTCGGCAGGGGGGGACACTGAAGCTTTCTTT. The chain combines TRBV29-1 with TRBJ1-1; TRBD1 matches 7 bases. CDR1 is SQVTM, CDR2 ANQGSEA, per germline. The length of the CDR3 is 14 residues. The junction had 8 bases not matched to a gene; V was cut back by 4 bases and J by 3 bases.

The chain links TRBV25-1 to TRBJ2-1; D might be TRBD1 or TRBD2, each matching 5 bases. This CDR3 has 14 residues. V lost 5 bases and J 4 bases, leaving 12 bases between the germline ends. The V gene's germline CDR1 is MGHDK and CDR2 SYGVNS. The CDR3 sequence: CASSQGRLYNEQFF. CDR3 DNA: TGTGCCAGCAGTCAGGGCCGACTATACAATGAGCAGTTCTTC.

This chain connects TRBV10-3 to TRBJ2-3; TRBD2 matches 13 bases. This CDR3 comprises 18 residues. V trimming: 0 bases; J trimming: 3 bases; junction bases outside the gene matches: 6. Germline CDR1 and CDR2: ENHRY and SYGVKD. CDR3 loop: CAISESGTSGKRTDTQYF. The CDR3 bases are TGTGCCATCAGTGAGTCCGGGACTAGCGGGAAAAGGACAGATACGCAGTATTTT.

The rearrangement uses TRBV27 and TRBJ2-4; 12 positions agree with TRBD2. Germline assignment: CDR1 MNHEY and CDR2 SMNVEV (reference sequence). The CDR3 has 16 residues. V lost 6 bases, J lost 5 bases, and 8 bases stayed unmatched. The CDR3 coding sequence is TGTGCCAGCAGCAAGGGACTAGCGGGCCCCCAAAACATTCAGTACTTC. Protein sequence: CASSKGLAGPQNIQYF.

The chain uses TRBV5-6 and TRBJ2-3; the D gene is possibly TRBD2 (5 bases). The germline V and J ends were trimmed by 4 bases and 9 bases, with 21 bases remaining between them. The CDR3 runs 15 residues. CDR1 SGHDT and CDR2 YYEEEE come from the germline V gene. Here the CDR3 DNA reads TGTGCCAGCAGCACCGGAGCGGTGTACACGATAACGCAGTATTTT. Its protein is CASSTGAVYTITQYF.

The rearrangement joins TRBV23-1 to TRBJ2-7, with 12 bases that match TRBD1. TRBV23-1 qualifies as an ORF whose function is uncertain. V lost 4 bases to trimming and J lost 5 bases; unmatched junction nucleotides: 3. CDR3 size: 14 residues. In DNA, the CDR3 is TGCGCCAGCAGTCTCGGGACAGGGGGCCACGAGCAGTACTTC. Translation: CASSLGTGGHEQYF.

The chain uses TRBV6-6 and TRBJ2-7, with D possibly being TRBD2 (5 bases). The CDR3 consists of 14 residues. Germline assignment: CDR1 MNHNY and CDR2 SVGAGI (reference sequence). Trimming removed 8 bases at V and 9 bases at J, with 23 bases between. The CDR3 spells CASQDGEYGERQYF. The CDR3 DNA sequence: TGTGCCAGCCAGGACGGGGAGTACGGGGAGAGGCAGTACTTC.

This clone was picked up one time. The V and J genes are TRBV7-9 and TRBJ1-1; possibly TRBD1 for D (5 bases). This CDR3 is 15 amino acids long. Trimming stripped 5 bases from V and 0 bases from J, with 13 bases between. Germline V lookup: CDR1 SEHNR, CDR2 FQNEAQ (reference sequence). The chain's CDR3 is CASSLWDQMNTEAFF. In nucleotides, the CDR3 is TGTGCCAGCAGCCTTTGGGACCAAATGAACACTGAAGCTTTCTTT.

J is TRBJ1-2 and V is TRBV28, with D tentatively TRBD1 (6 bases). CDR3 length: 14 amino acids. CDR1 is MDHEN, CDR2 SYDVKM, per germline. V lost 5 bases and J 6 bases, leaving 16 bases between the germline ends. This chain's CDR3 is CASSRRGAGDGYTF. The CDR3 nucleotides are TGTGCCAGCAGTCGGAGGGGGGCTGGCGATGGCTACACCTTC.

The rearrangement joins TRBV6-1 to TRBJ2-7; D uncertain. The V end lost 3 bases, the J end lost 3 bases, and 6 bases lay between the germline ends. CDR1 and CDR2 from the germline V gene are MNHNS and SASEGT. There are 12 residues in the CDR3. The CDR3, as DNA: TGTGCCAGCAGTGAGCAGGACTACGAGCAGTACTTC. It specifies CASSEQDYEQYF.

This clone was counted once. The V gene is TRBV28, the J gene TRBJ2-7; tentatively, D is TRBD2 (6 bases). Trimming left V 6 bases short and J 1 base short, with 10 bases between. Germline V CDR1 and CDR2: MDHEN, SYDVKM. The CDR3 is 13 amino acids. The CDR3 DNA sequence: TGTGCCAGCAGCCCTAGCGCATCCTACGAGCAGTACTTC. This translates into CASSPSASYEQYF.

V and J are TRBV7-9 and TRBJ2-7; 9 bases align to TRBD2. Unmatched junction bases numbered 3, after V lost 4 bases and J lost 5 bases. This CDR3 spans 13 amino acids. Germline V gives CDR1 SEHNR, CDR2 FQNEAQ (reference sequence). The CDR3 sequence is CASSYSGSHEQYF. CDR3 bases: TGTGCCAGCAGCTATAGCGGGAGCCACGAGCAGTACTTC.